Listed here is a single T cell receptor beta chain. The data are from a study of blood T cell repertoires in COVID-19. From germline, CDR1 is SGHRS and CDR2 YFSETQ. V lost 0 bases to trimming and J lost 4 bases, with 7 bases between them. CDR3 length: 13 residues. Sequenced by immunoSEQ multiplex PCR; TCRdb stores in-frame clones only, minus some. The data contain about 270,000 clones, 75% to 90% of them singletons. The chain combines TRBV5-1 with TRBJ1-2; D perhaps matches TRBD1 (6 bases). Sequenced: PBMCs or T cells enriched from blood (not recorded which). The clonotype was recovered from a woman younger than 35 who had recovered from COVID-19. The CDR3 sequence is CASSLARGYGYTF. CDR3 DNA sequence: TGCGCCAGCAGCTTGGCCAGGGGCTATGGCTACACCTTC.